This passage covers 30 T cell receptor beta chains from one sample sequenced in a study of T cell responses to AZD1222 COVID-19 vaccine. Profiled with immunoSEQ multiplex PCR; TCRdb holds only in-frame clones, not every one. Of about 130,000 clones listed, around 90% are singletons. The sequences come from peripheral blood, collected on day 0 of AZD1222 vaccination. These receptors were taken from an adult in good health.

This rearrangement joins TRBV19 to TRBJ1-2; 8 bases match TRBD1. The CDR3 has 16 amino acids. The V and J ends lost 4 bases and 3 bases, in that order; junction bases with no gene match: 10. Germline CDR1 reads LNHDA; CDR2 reads SQIVND (reference sequence). The CDR3 here is CASSTRQGFLDYGYTF. The DNA of the CDR3 is TGTGCCAGTAGTACGAGACAGGGGTTTTTGGACTATGGCTACACCTTC. The complete variable domain, with remaining parts taken from reference TRBV19 and TRBJ1-2, reads DGGITQSPKYLFRKEGQNVTLSCEQNLNHDAMYWYRQDPGQGLRLIYYSQIVNDFQKGDIAEGYSVSREKKESFPLTVTSAQKNPTAFYLCASSTRQGFLDYGYTFGSGTRLTVV.

This chain links TRBV15 with TRBJ1-1; a possible D gene is TRBD1 (5 bases). This CDR3 comprises 15 residues. CDR1 and CDR2 from the germline V gene are LNHNV and YYDKDF (reference sequence). V lost 7 bases and J lost 0, with 15 bases in between. CDR3 protein: CATKNMGGLNTEAFF. DNA of the CDR3: TGTGCCACCAAGAATATGGGGGGTTTGAACACTGAAGCTTTCTTT.

The rearrangement uses TRBV9 and TRBJ1-5; TRBD1 matches 7 bases. The CDR3 sequence is 15 residues long. Germline V gives CDR1 SGDLS, CDR2 YYNGEE. Unmatched junction bases numbered 6, after V lost 0 bases and J lost 6 bases. The CDR3 DNA sequence: TGTGCCAGCAGCGTAGGAGGGGGCGCAGGTCAGCCCCAGCATTTT. Translated: CASSVGGGAGQPQHF.

This chain links TRBV27 with TRBJ1-5, with 7 positions matching TRBD1. Germline V lookup: CDR1 MNHEY, CDR2 SMNVEV (reference sequence). V shed 5 bases, J shed 4 bases, and the junction held 11 bases outside the gene matches. This CDR3 has 16 residues. CDR3 amino acids: CASSKQPGQTNQPQHF. For the CDR3, the DNA is TGTGCCAGCAGTAAACAACCGGGACAGACTAATCAGCCCCAGCATTTT.

The genes are TRBV18 and TRBJ2-7, with a weak D call TRBD1 (6 bases). Germline lookup yields CDR1 KGHSH and CDR2 LQKENI. The CDR3 has 13 amino acids. V was trimmed by 4 bases and J by 4 bases, leaving 11 bases between them. CDR3 in DNA: TGTGCCAGCTCACAGGGGGACGGATACGAGCAGTACTTC. As protein: CASSQGDGYEQYF.

This chain uses TRBV12-3 or TRBV12-4 with TRBJ1-5; no reliable D call. CDR3 length: 12 amino acids. The V gene lost 3 bases and the J gene lost 7 bases, with 7 bases spanning the gap. CDR3 protein: CASSFVQQPQHF. CDR3 sequence (DNA): TGTGCCAGCAGTTTTGTACAGCAGCCCCAGCATTTT.

The chain joins TRBV6-4 to TRBJ2-1; D is possibly TRBD1 or TRBD2 (6 bases each). The CDR3 length is 15 residues. Germline loops: CDR1 MRHNA, CDR2 SNTAGT. The V gene lost 4 bases and the J gene lost 4 bases, with 14 bases spanning the gap. CDR3 region: CASSVEEGVYNEQFF. The CDR3 nucleotides are TGTGCCAGCAGTGTTGAGGAGGGGGTATACAATGAGCAGTTCTTC.

This sequence joins TRBV5-4 and TRBJ1-2; no firm D call. Germline CDR1 reads SGHNT; CDR2 reads YYREEE (reference sequence). V shed 0 bases and J shed 8 bases, with 17 bases lying between them. The CDR3 is 15 residues long. CDR3 protein: CASSLAAQAAWGYTF. The CDR3 DNA sequence: TGTGCCAGCAGCTTGGCCGCCCAGGCCGCCTGGGGCTACACCTTC.

In regard to this clone: Other DNA sequences in the sample encode the same CDR3. The CDR3 spells CASSLRNYGYTF. The CDR3 DNA is TGTGCCAGCAGTTTGCGGAACTATGGCTACACCTTC. The chain couples TRBV28 to TRBJ1-2; D gene unclear. Trimming removed 3 bases from V and 2 bases from J, with 4 bases in between. This CDR3 is 12 amino acids long. The germline CDR1 and CDR2 sequences are MDHEN and SYDVKM.

The rearrangement uses TRBV5-5 and TRBJ1-6, with D unresolved. Germline V gives CDR1 SGHKS, CDR2 YYEKEE (reference sequence). The CDR3 is 15 residues long. The V gene lost 4 bases and the J gene lost 7 bases, with 15 bases spanning the gap. CDR3 amino acids: CASSAREEPNSPLHF. As DNA, the CDR3 is TGTGCCAGCAGCGCCCGTGAGGAGCCCAATTCACCCCTCCACTTT.

This CDR3 is CASSFLAGELEPYEQYF. In DNA, the CDR3 is TGTGCCAGTAGTTTCCTAGCGGGGGAGCTAGAACCCTACGAGCAGTACTTC. The genes are TRBV19 and TRBJ2-7, with 10 bases that match TRBD2. V lost 5 bases to trimming and J lost 2 bases; unmatched junction nucleotides: 12. Germline V gene sequence: CDR1 LNHDA, CDR2 SQIVND (reference sequence). The CDR3 runs 17 residues.

V usage is TRBV24-1 and J usage is TRBJ2-1; weak D call: TRBD1 (5 bases). With 3 bases removed from V and 3 bases from J, the gap between germline ends came to 11 bases. Germline CDR1 reads KGHDR; CDR2 reads SFDVKD. CDR3 length: 15 amino acids. The chain's CDR3 is CATSDDREIYNEQFF. The DNA of the CDR3 is TGTGCCACCAGTGATGACAGAGAAATCTACAATGAGCAGTTCTTC.

The CDR3: CASSPGQGSDYGYTF. The CDR3 DNA reads as TGTGCCAGCTCACCGGGACAGGGGTCGGACTATGGCTACACCTTC. V gene TRBV18 combines with J gene TRBJ1-2, with TRBD1 matching 10 bases. The CDR3 is 15 amino acids. J gave up 3 bases and V 3 bases, and 4 bases lay outside the gene matches. Germline CDR1 and CDR2: KGHSH and LQKENI.

The gene calls are TRBV4-1 and TRBJ1-4; D not resolved. The germline V gene encodes CDR1 MGHRA and CDR2 YSYEKL. The CDR3 has 15 amino acids. V was shortened by 4 bases and J by 0 bases, with 9 bases between the two germline ends. The CDR3 DNA reads TGCGCCAGCAGCCCGACGTGGACAACTAATGAAAAACTGTTTTTT. Translated: CASSPTWTTNEKLFF.

V is TRBV2 and J is TRBJ1-1; 9 bases line up with TRBD1. This CDR3 has 14 residues. Unmatched junction bases numbered 9, after V lost 10 bases and J lost 3 bases. Looked up from germline, CDR1 is SNHLY and CDR2 is FYNNEI. CDR3 sequence (DNA): TGTGCCACCACAGGGGGCGAGTTATACACTGAAGCTTTCTTT. Translated, it gives CATTGGELYTEAFF.

This chain joins TRBV6-5 and TRBJ1-2; tentative D call: TRBD1 (5 bases). Germline CDR1 MNHEY, CDR2 SVGAGI. The ends were cut back, 2 bases at V and 1 base at J, with 11 bases in the middle. This CDR3 has 15 amino acids. The CDR3 reads CASSYRDSLNYGYTF. The CDR3 bases are TGTGCCAGCAGTTACCGGGACTCACTTAACTATGGCTACACCTTC.

This clone was seen once. This chain uses TRBV4-1 with TRBJ2-5; 7 nucleotides line up with TRBD2. The V and J ends lost 4 bases and 6 bases, in that order; junction bases with no gene match: 8. The CDR3 covers 14 residues. Germline V gives CDR1 MGHRA, CDR2 YSYEKL. The CDR3 DNA reads as TGCGCCAGCAGCCTCCCCGGGACTACAAAGACCCAGTACTTC. Translating gives CASSLPGTTKTQYF.

The chain joins TRBV9 to TRBJ1-2, with 10 bases identical to TRBD1. The germline V gene has CDR1 SGDLS and CDR2 YYNGEE. The CDR3 is 16 residues long. Trimming took 3 bases from V and 1 from J; bases not matched to a gene: 6. The CDR3 sequence is CASSATGGRNNYGYTF. The CDR3 DNA reads TGTGCCAGCAGCGCGACAGGGGGCCGGAATAACTATGGCTACACCTTC.

The genes are TRBV4-3 and TRBJ1-2; tentatively, D is TRBD1 (6 bases). Germline V gives CDR1 LGHNA, CDR2 YSLEER. Trimming shortened V by 0 bases and J by 3 bases, and 8 bases separated the two germline ends. The CDR3 length is 14 residues. The CDR3 loop is CASSQDGTHYGYTF. The CDR3 DNA reads as TGCGCCAGCAGCCAAGATGGGACACACTATGGCTACACCTTC.

CDR3: CASSSSGTDYGYTF. CDR3 DNA sequence: TGTGCCAGCAGCTCCTCCGGGACGGACTATGGCTACACCTTC. The V gene is TRBV7-2, the J gene TRBJ1-2, with TRBD1 as a possible D gene (5 bases). CDR3 size: 14 residues. The V gene's germline CDR1 is SGHTA and CDR2 FQGNSA. Trimming pared 4 bases from V and 3 bases from J, leaving 12 bases between.

V usage is TRBV25-1 and J usage is TRBJ2-7, with D perhaps matching TRBD1 (6 bases). CDR3 size: 15 residues. Between the trimmed V and J ends, which lost 5 bases and 0 bases, there was a span of 14 bases. Germline-derived CDR1 and CDR2 are MGHDK and SYGVNS. The CDR3 spells CASSPTGYFSYEQYF. CDR3 DNA: TGTGCCAGCAGTCCGACAGGCTACTTCTCCTACGAGCAGTACTTC.

This clone was found once. The rearrangement joins TRBV6-2 or TRBV6-3 to TRBJ1-1; D remains unclear. Germline CDR1 MNHEY, CDR2 SVGEGT. The CDR3 totals 13 residues. The germline V and J ends were trimmed by 2 bases and 7 bases, with 11 bases remaining between them. The CDR3 protein is CASSYGLWGEAFF. The DNA for the CDR3 is TGTGCCAGCAGTTACGGACTTTGGGGTGAAGCTTTCTTT.

This chain's CDR3 is CASSLAGGVSYEQYF. The CDR3 coding sequence is TGCGCCAGCAGCTTGGCGGGTGGGGTGAGCTACGAGCAGTACTTC. The genes are TRBV5-1 and TRBJ2-7; no clear D. Germline lookup yields CDR1 SGHRS and CDR2 YFSETQ. The CDR3 runs 15 residues. With 0 bases removed from V and 3 bases from J, the gap between germline ends came to 13 bases.

The chain recombines TRBV12-5 with TRBJ2-2, with TRBD2 matching over 8 bases. This CDR3 region has 15 residues. The V and J ends lost 0 bases and 5 bases, in that order; junction bases with no gene match: 2. CDR1 and CDR2 from the germline V gene are LGHNT and FRNRAP. CDR3 nucleotides: TGTGCTAGTGGTTTGGTCCGGGGGGGAACCGGGGAGCTGTTTTTT. It encodes CASGLVRGGTGELFF.

V usage is TRBV24-1 and J usage is TRBJ2-3, with D tentatively TRBD1 or TRBD2 (5 bases each). V was trimmed by 9 bases and J by 4 bases, leaving 13 bases between them. This CDR3 region has 13 residues. The germline V gene has CDR1 KGHDR and CDR2 SFDVKD. CDR3 residues: CATEGESADTQYF. The DNA of the CDR3 is TGTGCCACCGAAGGGGAGTCCGCAGATACGCAGTATTTT.

The V call is TRBV6-1, the J call TRBJ1-6; D not resolved. The CDR3 has 17 amino acids. Trimming took off 2 bases at V and 7 bases at J, with 18 bases between the two ends. Germline loops: CDR1 MNHNS, CDR2 SASEGT. The CDR3 spells CASSEMAAQVSNSPLHF. In DNA form, the CDR3 reads TGTGCCAGCAGTGAAATGGCAGCTCAGGTGTCAAATTCACCCCTCCACTTT.

The V gene is TRBV5-4, the J gene TRBJ1-1, with 7 positions matching TRBD1. CDR1 and CDR2 from the germline V gene are SGHNT and YYREEE (reference sequence). The J segment lost 1 base and the V segment lost 0 bases, leaving 3 bases of the junction unmatched. The CDR3 runs to 15 residues. CDR3 loop: CASSLVSGGNTEAFF. The CDR3 bases are TGTGCCAGCAGCTTGGTGTCAGGGGGGAACACTGAAGCTTTCTTT.

The chain employs TRBV7-3 and TRBJ1-6; 8 nucleotides agree with TRBD1. This CDR3 is built from 16 residues. The V gene end was trimmed by 4 bases and the J gene end by 10 bases; junction bases not matched to a gene: 12. Germline V gives CDR1 SGHTA, CDR2 FQGTGA. CDR3 region: CASSSGVRTGSSPLHF. The CDR3 DNA reads as TGTGCCAGCAGCTCTGGGGTTAGGACAGGGTCATCACCCCTCCACTTT.

The chain uses TRBV3-1 (or the pseudogene TRBV3-2) and TRBJ2-5; D is tentatively TRBD1 or TRBD2 (5 bases each). Germline values: CDR1 LGHDT, CDR2 YNNKEL (reference sequence). V gave up 1 base and J gave up 8 bases, with 11 bases separating them. The length of the CDR3 is 13 residues. CDR3 bases: TGTGCCAGCAGCCAAGGGCAGGGAGTAACCCAGTACTTC. Translating gives CASSQGQGVTQYF.

The chain combines TRBV7-8 with TRBJ2-3; 11 nucleotides agree with TRBD2. From germline, CDR1 is SGHVS and CDR2 FQNEAQ. This CDR3 is built from 16 residues. V was clipped by 1 base and J by 4 bases; unmatched bases: 4. For the CDR3, the DNA is TGTGCCAGCAGCTTAGAGGTAGCGGGGGGGTCAGATACGCAGTATTTT. Translation: CASSLEVAGGSDTQYF.